This TCR beta chain was recovered during a study of identical twins. Using its own MiXCR run on the 5' RACE reads, TCRdb lists one record per CDR3 protein. The sample records around 240,000 distinct CDR3 sequences, 8% to 11% being singletons. CDR1 is MNHEY and CDR2 is SVGEGT in the germline V gene. The ends lost 7 bases at V and 3 bases at J; junction bases unmatched: 4. This CDR3 contains 14 residues. The V and J genes are TRBV6-2 or TRBV6-3 and TRBJ2-7; 12 bases agree with TRBD2. This receptor was identified in a man aged 50 to 59 in good health. Sequencing was done on a sample of memory T cells sorted from blood. The CDR3: CASTPTSGSYEQYF. The CDR3 DNA follows: TGTGCCAGCACCCCGACTAGCGGGAGCTACGAGCAGTACTTC.